The 20 T cell receptor beta chains presented below share a single source sample, sequenced in a study of Graves' ophthalmopathy and Graves' hyperthyroidism. The authors amplified TCR beta CDR3 regions, and they did so from RNA transcripts for repertoire sequencing. HTBI primers were employed in first-round RT-PCR, then a second-round multiplex PCR followed. TCRdb redid the calling of the multiplex PCR reads with MiXCR, one entry per CDR3 protein. The table has hundreds of thousands of distinct CDR3 sequences, 22% seen once. The specimen sequenced was peripheral blood. The receptor source for this set is a woman between 18 and 30 years old with stable Graves' hyperthyroidism. Some clones in this sample may be carry-over from other donors' samples.

This clonotype was seen at least ten times. The chain has TRBV2 and TRBJ1-3, with D maybe TRBD1 (5 bases). The CDR3 consists of 14 residues. Germline-derived CDR1 and CDR2 are SNHLY and FYNNEI. V was clipped by 6 bases and J by 2 bases, with 11 bases between them. This CDR3 reads CASRGLGPGNTIYF. DNA of the CDR3: TGTGCCAGCAGGGGGCTGGGGCCTGGAAACACCATATATTTT.

This clonotype was seen at least ten times. The chain combines TRBV28 with TRBJ2-7; 8 nucleotides agree with TRBD1. This CDR3 comprises 15 residues. CDR1 is MDHEN, CDR2 SYDVKM, per germline. V lost 4 bases and J lost 5; bases outside the gene matches: 10. The CDR3 coding sequence is TGTGCCAGCAGTTCAGGACAGGGAAAATCCCACGAGCAGTACTTC. Protein sequence: CASSSGQGKSHEQYF.

This clonotype was observed at least ten times. J is TRBJ1-2 and V is TRBV29-1; 8 bases are shared with TRBD1. CDR1 and CDR2 from the germline V gene are SQVTM and ANQGSEA. The CDR3 has 14 amino acids. With V trimmed by 2 bases and J by 4 bases, 6 bases remained unmatched. The CDR3 coding sequence is TGCAGCGTTGAAAGCACAGGGGGTATCTATGGCTACACCTTC. Its translation: CSVESTGGIYGYTF. Complete variable domain (other parts from reference TRBV29-1 and TRBJ1-2): SAVISQKPSRDICQRGTSLTIQCQVDSQVTMMFWYRQQPGQSLTLIATANQGSEATYESGFVIDKFPISRPNLTFSTLTVSNMSPEDSSIYLCSVESTGGIYGYTFGSGTRLTVV.

This clonotype was observed at least ten times. This chain joins TRBV12-3 or TRBV12-4 and TRBJ1-1, with TRBD1 matching 8 bases. CDR3 length: 11 residues. Losses at the gene ends were 2 bases for V and 11 bases for J; bases not matched to a gene: 1. Written as DNA, the CDR3 is TGTGCCAGCAGTTTAACAGGGGGGGCTTTCTTT. Protein product: CASSLTGGAFF.

This clonotype was observed at least ten times. The chain joins TRBV3-1 to TRBJ2-7, with TRBD2 matching over 12 bases. Per the germline V gene, CDR1 is LGHDT and CDR2 is YNNKEL (reference sequence). V trimming: 3 bases; J trimming: 1 base; junction bases outside the gene matches: 4. The CDR3 has 16 residues. As DNA, the CDR3 is TGTGCCAGCAGCCATACGACTAGCGGGAGATCCTACGAGCAGTACTTC. As protein: CASSHTTSGRSYEQYF.

The chain combines TRBV28 with TRBJ1-1, with a tentative D call TRBD1 (5 bases). Germline CDR1 is MDHEN and CDR2 is SYDVKM. V dropped 3 bases and J dropped 1 base, with 12 bases sitting between them. The CDR3 length is 15 residues. CDR3 nucleotide sequence: TGTGCCAGCAGTTTGGCGCAGGGTCCGAACACTGAAGCTTTCTTT. It translates to CASSLAQGPNTEAFF.

The chain uses TRBV4-3 and TRBJ2-2; D is uncertain. The CDR3 contains 13 residues. CDR1 LGHNA and CDR2 YSLEER come from the germline V gene. V lost 4 bases and J 6 bases, leaving 9 bases between the germline ends. The CDR3 loop is CASSRRYSGELFF. The CDR3 coding sequence is TGCGCCAGCAGCCGCCGGTATTCCGGGGAGCTGTTTTTT.

This clonotype came up many times. The CDR3 sequence is CASSPLGGTKQYF. The CDR3 DNA sequence: TGTGCCAGCAGCCCCCTAGGGGGGACGAAGCAGTACTTC. The chain recombines TRBV7-3 with TRBJ2-7; D might be TRBD1 or TRBD2, each matching 6 bases. V lost 5 bases and J 8 bases, leaving 16 bases between the germline ends. The CDR3 has 13 amino acids. Germline CDR1 SGHTA, CDR2 FQGTGA.

The chain employs TRBV20-1 and TRBJ1-1; 7 bases are shared with TRBD1. CDR1 DFQATT and CDR2 SNEGSKA come from the germline V gene (reference sequence). Losses at the gene ends were 4 bases for V and 1 base for J; bases not matched to a gene: 15. CDR3 size: 17 residues. The CDR3 loop is CSAKDQGGGDWNTEAFF. CDR3 bases: TGCAGTGCTAAAGATCAGGGGGGAGGGGATTGGAACACTGAAGCTTTCTTT.

This clonotype was seen repeatedly, ten times or more. The chain carries TRBV12-3 or TRBV12-4 and TRBJ2-7; D may correspond to TRBD1 or TRBD2 (5 bases each). The CDR3 sequence is 14 residues long. V lost 7 bases and J 3 bases, leaving 16 bases between the germline ends. As DNA, the CDR3 is TGTGCCAGCAACCTGAGGGGCAGGGACTACGAGCAGTACTTC. It is translated as CASNLRGRDYEQYF.

At least ten counts were recorded for this clonotype. The V and J genes are TRBV12-3 or TRBV12-4 and TRBJ2-2; TRBD1 might be the D (5 bases). Trimming took 3 bases from V and 8 from J, leaving 13 bases between them. The CDR3 extends over 14 amino acids. The CDR3 nucleotides are TGTGCCAGCAGTTTCCTGGCGAAGGGGGGGGAGCTGTTTTTT. Amino acids: CASSFLAKGGELFF.

This clonotype was detected ten times or more. The J gene is TRBJ2-2, the V gene TRBV4-1; D gene ambiguous. This CDR3 comprises 16 residues. Trimming removed 0 bases from V and 1 base from J, with 9 bases in between. The germline gives CDR1 MGHRA, CDR2 YSYEKL. This CDR3 is CASSQDAGGNTGELFF. DNA for the CDR3: TGCGCCAGCAGCCAAGACGCTGGTGGGAACACCGGGGAGCTGTTTTTT.

The rearrangement links TRBV7-2 to TRBJ1-1, with D uncertain. Per germline, CDR1 SGHTA and CDR2 FQGNSA. CDR3 length: 12 residues. Trimming pared 7 bases from V and 3 bases from J, leaving 9 bases between. CDR3 protein: CASIFRYTEAFF. The DNA for the CDR3 is TGTGCCAGCATCTTTAGATACACTGAAGCTTTCTTT. Looking up the rest from reference TRBV7-2 and TRBJ1-1 gives the full variable domain: GAGVSQSPSNKVTEKGKDVELRCDPISGHTALYWYRQSLGQGLEFLIYFQGNSAPDKSGLPSDRFSAERTGGSVSTLTIQRTQQEDSAVYLCASIFRYTEAFFGQGTRLTVV.

With respect to this clonotype: A junction end diverges from the germline sequence, so it may reflect a read error. The chain links TRBV13 to TRBJ1-2; D call uncertain. This CDR3 spans 13 amino acids. Germline V gene sequence: CDR1 PRHDT, CDR2 FYEKMQ (reference sequence). The CDR3 coding sequence is TGTGCCAGCAGCTCCTCGCCTAAGTATGGCTACACCTTC. Its translation: CASSSSPKYGYTF.

This clonotype has a count of ten or more. The J gene is TRBJ2-7, the V gene TRBV4-1, with 12 bases matching TRBD1. The germline V gene encodes CDR1 MGHRA and CDR2 YSYEKL. The CDR3 covers 15 residues. Trimming took 3 bases from V and 6 from J; bases not matched to a gene: 6. The CDR3 DNA reads TGCGCCAGCAGCCACCCGGGACAGGGGGCATCCGAGCAGTACTTC. Amino acids: CASSHPGQGASEQYF.

The gene calls are TRBV29-1 and TRBJ1-1; D call uncertain. V was trimmed by 2 bases and J by 3 bases, leaving 4 bases between them. Germline CDR1 and CDR2: SQVTM and ANQGSEA. This CDR3 spans 11 amino acids. The CDR3 reads CSVESDTEAFF. In DNA, the CDR3 is TGCAGCGTTGAATCGGACACTGAAGCTTTCTTT.

This clonotype occurred many times. The chain is built from TRBV4-2 and TRBJ1-1, with a weak D call TRBD1 (5 bases). CDR1 is LGHNA and CDR2 is YNFKEQ in the germline V gene. CDR3 length: 15 residues. Trimming took 2 bases from V and 2 from J, leaving 12 bases between them. The CDR3 reads CASSQSSTDNTEAFF. CDR3 DNA sequence: TGTGCCAGCAGCCAAAGTTCGACAGATAACACTGAAGCTTTCTTT.

V is TRBV28 and J is TRBJ1-2; D is ambiguous. The CDR3 length is 12 residues. The V gene lost 5 bases and the J gene lost 4 bases, with 8 bases spanning the gap. The germline CDR1 and CDR2 sequences are MDHEN and SYDVKM. The CDR3 sequence: CASSTVSYGYTF. DNA of the CDR3: TGTGCCAGCAGTACAGTCTCCTATGGCTACACCTTC.

In its sample, this clonotype was seen many times. The chain links TRBV7-8 to TRBJ1-1; no firm D call. The CDR3 is made up of 13 amino acids. Per the germline V gene, CDR1 is SGHVS and CDR2 is FQNEAQ. Trimming left V 5 bases short and J 2 bases short, with 9 bases between. In DNA form, the CDR3 reads TGTGCCAGCAGCCGGGAGCCTAACACTGAAGCTTTCTTT. Translating gives CASSREPNTEAFF.

V gene TRBV6-1 combines with J gene TRBJ2-7; maybe TRBD2 (5 bases). Per the germline V gene, CDR1 is MNHNS and CDR2 is SASEGT. The V and J ends lost 1 base and 2 bases respectively, with 9 bases between them. The CDR3 covers 14 residues. The CDR3 bases are TGTGCCAGCAGTGAAGTGACGGGAACCTACGAGCAGTACTTC. Its translation is CASSEVTGTYEQYF.